What follows is one T cell receptor (beta chain) and its context. This sample stems from a study of cytomegalovirus exposure and HLA in healthy donors. The PCR contained 60 Vbeta and 13 Jbeta primers. The protocol was immunoSEQ multiplex PCR, while the TCRdb copy is restricted to in-frame clones and leaves out a portion. The repertoire holds approximately 180,000 clones, with 72% as singletons. CDR1 SGHAT and CDR2 FQNNGV come from the germline V gene. The length of the CDR3 is 13 residues. Trimming left V 2 bases short and J 2 bases short, with 7 bases between. Sequenced: PBMCs. The genes are TRBV11-2 and TRBJ2-7, with TRBD1 as a possible D gene (6 bases). The clonotype originates from a human donor in good health. The CDR3 here is CASSLSGAYEQYF. For the CDR3, the DNA is TGTGCCAGCAGCTTATCAGGGGCCTACGAGCAGTACTTC.